These T cell receptor beta chains were read from a single sample in a study of shared clonotypes between healthy human individuals. Sequencing used immunoSEQ multiplex PCR; TCRdb keeps in-frame clones, though not all of them. The sample consists of about 980,000 clones, more than 75% of them appearing once. The source material was memory CD4+ T cells sorted from blood. The receptors were gathered from a man between 18 and 35 years old in good health. Both conserved end residues are part of each CDR3. A D gene is named only where the DNA matches it firmly. Size is omitted from some rows. Given values are once, few, many or a class for expanded clones.

>NA|TRBD1|TRBJ2-7|TRBV2
CASRTWGRGQEEQYF
TGTGCCAGCAGGACCTGGGGTAGGGGGCAGGAGGAGCAGTACTTC
>NA|NA|TRBJ2-1|TRBV10-1
CASRAGTSTYNEQFF
TGCGCCAGCAGGGCCGGGACATCGACCTACAATGAGCAGTTCTTC
>NA|TRBD2|TRBJ2-7|TRBV19
CASSIGLAGHNEQYF
TGTGCCAGTAGTATTGGGCTAGCGGGGCACAACGAGCAGTACTTC
>few|NA|TRBJ1-6|TRBV14
CASSPLLQNSPLHF
TGTGCCAGCAGCCCCCTACTACAGAATTCACCCCTCCACTTT
>NA|NA|TRBJ2-7|TRBV5-4
CASSLVGAPAYEQYF
TGTGCCAGCAGCTTGGTGGGGGCACCAGCCTACGAGCAGTACTTC
>NA|NA|TRBJ1-6|TRBV9
CASSVSDSQYSPLHF
TGTGCCAGCAGCGTGAGCGATAGCCAGTATTCACCCCTCCACTTT
>NA|NA|TRBJ1-5|TRBV13
CASSLQVNQPQHF
TGTGCCAGCAGCTTACAAGTCAATCAGCCCCAGCATTTT
>NA|TRBD2|TRBJ2-1|TRBV5-6
CASSQWGLAYNEQFF
TGTGCCAGCAGCCAATGGGGACTAGCATACAATGAGCAGTTCTTC
>NA|NA|TRBJ2-1|TRBV25-1
CASSGVRGLSYNEQFF
TGTGCCAGCAGTGGGGTTCGGGGTCTCTCCTACAATGAGCAGTTCTTC
>many|NA|TRBJ2-3|TRBV4-1
CASSQDPASRTDTQYF
TGCGCCAGCAGCCAAGATCCAGCGTCCCGCACAGATACGCAGTATTTT
>NA|NA|TRBJ1-2|TRBV2
CASSGQLGYTF
TGTGCCAGCAGTGGACAGCTGGGCTACACCTTC
>NA|TRBD2|TRBJ2-6|TRBV7-2
CASSYLGLAGVGANVLTF
TGTGCCAGCAGCTATCTGGGGCTAGCGGGAGTTGGGGCCAACGTCCTGACTTTC
>NA|TRBD1|TRBJ1-3|TRBV9
CASSVTSDPFGTGGIGNTIYF
TGTGCCAGCAGCGTAACATCCGACCCGTTCGGGACAGGGGGTATTGGAAACACCATATATTTT
>NA|TRBD1|TRBJ1-2|TRBV5-1
CASSWDSSSGYTF
TGCGCCAGCAGCTGGGACAGTTCGAGCGGCTACACCTTC
>NA|NA|TRBJ2-7|TRBV4-1
CASSQDRALNYEQYF
TGCGCCAGCAGCCAAGATCGGGCCCTCAACTACGAGCAGTACTTC
>NA|NA|TRBJ1-2|TRBV27
CASSFADSRRYTF
TGTGCCAGCAGTTTCGCCGATAGTCGCAGGTACACCTTC
>once|TRBD1|TRBJ2-7|TRBV6-6
CASSYGTGLPYEQYF
TGTGCCAGCAGTTACGGGACAGGTTTACCATACGAGCAGTACTTC
>once|TRBD1|TRBJ1-1|TRBV6-1
CASTWTGITEAFF
TGTGCCAGCACTTGGACAGGCATCACTGAAGCTTTCTTT
>NA|NA|TRBJ1-2|TRBV28
CASSFRQVANYGYTF
TGTGCCAGCAGTTTTAGACAAGTAGCTAACTATGGCTACACCTTC
>once|NA|TRBJ2-3|TRBV18
CASSPMWGGNTDTQYF
TGTGCCAGCTCCCCTATGTGGGGAGGAAACACAGATACGCAGTATTTT
>NA|NA|TRBJ2-5|TRBV6-5
CASSPGPSLEETQYF
TGTGCCAGCAGCCCAGGACCTTCCCTGGAAGAGACCCAGTACTTC
>NA|NA|TRBJ2-1|TRBV5-1
CASSLEGAKGNEQFF
TGCGCCAGCAGCTTGGAAGGGGCGAAGGGGAATGAGCAGTTCTTC
>few|NA|TRBJ1-5|TRBV5-8
CASSLRGLLSNQPQHF
TGTGCCAGCAGCCTCCGGGGACTTCTAAGCAATCAGCCCCAGCATTTT